A selection of T cell receptor beta chains follows, all from one sample in a study of blood T cell repertoires in COVID-19. This table comes from immunoSEQ multiplex PCR, and its TCRdb copy is limited to in-frame clones, with some not included. The sample carries around 150,000 clones, roughly 80% recorded once. Sequencing used peripheral blood. The receptors here all came from a man between 60 and 75 years old with acute or convalescent COVID-19. Each CDR3 is given with its conserved first and last residue. The D gene is left open where the match is weak. Size values are once, few and many counts, or a class for expanded clones, and some rows have none.

>TRBJ2-5|-|TRBD1|TRBV5-6
TGTGCCAGCAGCTTGGTCGACCAGGGGGCGCGGGAGACCCAGTACTTC
CASSLVDQGARETQYF
>TRBJ1-3|once|-|TRBV10-2
TGCGCCAGCAGCAGGGGTGAAGACACCATATATTTT
CASSRGEDTIYF
>TRBJ1-3|-|TRBD1|TRBV10-2
TGCGCCAGCAGTGAGGAGGGGGCGTATGGAAACACCATATATTTT
CASSEEGAYGNTIYF
>TRBJ1-6|-|-|TRBV3-1/TRBV3-2
TGTGCCAGCAGCCAAGATCGTCTCCCGACTTTTAGCTATAATTCACCCCTCCACTTT
CASSQDRLPTFSYNSPLHF
>TRBJ1-1|-|TRBD1|TRBV2
TGTGCCAGCAGTGTTAGGACAGGGAGGACTGAAGCTTTCTTT
CASSVRTGRTEAFF
>TRBJ2-3|-|-|TRBV19
TGTGCCAGTATTAGTGCAGATACGCAGTATTTT
CASISADTQYF
>TRBJ2-5|-|TRBD1|TRBV5-1
TGCGCCAGCAGCTCAGGACAGGCCCAAGAGACCCAGTACTTC
CASSSGQAQETQYF
>TRBJ1-5|once|-|TRBV5-1
TGCGCCAGCAGCTTGGAGGGGATGCAGCCCCAGCATTTT
CASSLEGMQPQHF
>TRBJ2-4|-|TRBD1|TRBV6-6
TGTGCCAGCAGTTACGGTACAGGGGCGACCAAAAACATTCAGTACTTC
CASSYGTGATKNIQYF
>TRBJ1-2|-|TRBD1|TRBV19
TGTGCCAGTAGTTCCGGACAGGGGGCTGGCGGCTATGGCTACACCTTC
CASSSGQGAGGYGYTF
>TRBJ1-2|few|TRBD1|TRBV24-1
TGTGCCACCAGTTACAGGGGTACCTATGGCTACACCTTC
CATSYRGTYGYTF
>TRBJ1-1|-|-|TRBV7-8
TGTGCCAGCAGCCGACAGTTGAACACTGAAGCTTTCTTT
CASSRQLNTEAFF
>TRBJ2-5|once|-|TRBV7-2
TGTGCCAGCAGCTTAGTCTCCAGGAGGCAAGAGACCCAGTACTTC
CASSLVSRRQETQYF
>TRBJ1-2|-|TRBD1|TRBV5-5
TGTGCCAGCAGCGGGGGACAGGGGGGCTACGGCTACACCTTC
CASSGGQGGYGYTF
>TRBJ2-1|-|-|TRBV12-5
TGTGCTAGTGGTTTGGGTATCAATGAGCAGTTCTTC
CASGLGINEQFF
>TRBJ2-2|-|TRBD1|TRBV28
TGTGCCAGCCTACAGGGGACGAACACCGGGGAGCTGTTTTTT
CASLQGTNTGELFF
>TRBJ2-1|few|TRBD2|TRBV9
TGTGCCAGCAGCGTAGTTGGACTAGGGGATGAGCAGTTCTTC
CASSVVGLGDEQFF
>TRBJ1-2|once|-|TRBV19
TGTGCCAGTACTACAGGGAACTATGGCTACACCTTC
CASTTGNYGYTF
>TRBJ2-5|-|TRBD1|TRBV19
TGTGCCAGTAGTATAAACCGGGACAGGGGGTGGGAGACCCAGTACTTC
CASSINRDRGWETQYF
>TRBJ2-5|-|-|TRBV15
TGTGCCACCAGCAGAGAACGGACAGAAGGGGCCCAGTACTTC
CATSRERTEGAQYF
>TRBJ1-4|few|-|TRBV5-6
TGTGCCAGCAGCCTTACAGGGAGATTTAGAGAAAAACTGTTTTTT
CASSLTGRFREKLFF